Shown below are 31 T cell receptor beta chains from a single sample sequenced in a study of T cell clones after liver transplantation. The repertoire was sequenced with immunoSEQ multiplex PCR; TCRdb's copy has only in-frame clones and lacks some. The data show around 100,000 clones, 80% to 90% seen once. The sample was CD4+ T cells from blood, taken around 44 months after liver transplant. These receptors came from a human patient who received a liver transplant. Some T cells may trace back to the graft donor.

This chain joins TRBV28 and TRBJ1-4; D is possibly TRBD1 (5 bases). Germline CDR1 is MDHEN and CDR2 is SYDVKM. The ends were cut back, 5 bases at V and 3 bases at J, with 13 bases in the middle. The CDR3 runs to 15 residues. CDR3 in amino acids: CASSIIRDPNEKLFF. The DNA of the CDR3 is TGTGCCAGCAGTATAATCAGGGATCCTAATGAAAAACTGTTTTTT. Full variable domain (missing parts from reference TRBV28 and TRBJ1-4): DVKVTQSSRYLVKRTGEKVFLECVQDMDHENMFWYRQDPGLGLRLIYFSYDVKMKEKGDIPEGYSVSREKKERFSLILESASTNQTSMYLCASSIIRDPNEKLFFGSGTQLSVL.

This chain connects TRBV11-2 to TRBJ2-5, with 10 bases fitting TRBD2. The germline CDR1 and CDR2 sequences are SGHAT and FQNNGV. This CDR3 is 16 amino acids long. Losses at the gene ends were 1 base for V and 5 bases for J; bases not matched to a gene: 7. CDR3 amino acids: CASSLAAAGGLETQYF. CDR3 in DNA: TGTGCCAGCAGCTTAGCGGCAGCGGGGGGGCTCGAGACCCAGTACTTC.

J is TRBJ2-5 and V is TRBV5-1; 12 nucleotides match TRBD2. The V gene end was trimmed by 1 base and the J gene end by 2 bases; junction bases not matched to a gene: 9. CDR3 length: 18 amino acids. The V gene's germline CDR1 is SGHRS and CDR2 YFSETQ. CDR3 in amino acids: CASSLLASGGAAQETQYF. The CDR3 bases are TGCGCCAGCAGCTTGCTGGCTAGCGGGGGGGCGGCGCAAGAGACCCAGTACTTC.

The chain uses TRBV2 and TRBJ1-2; D unclear. The V gene lost 4 bases and the J gene lost 4 bases, with 16 bases spanning the gap. The CDR3 extends over 15 amino acids. Per germline, CDR1 SNHLY and CDR2 FYNNEI. CDR3 protein: CASSVRRAVGYGYTF. Written as DNA, the CDR3 is TGTGCCAGCAGTGTTCGGCGGGCAGTTGGCTATGGCTACACCTTC.

The V call is TRBV7-2, the J call TRBJ2-5; 10 nucleotides match TRBD1. Trimming at V came to 8 bases and at J to 6 bases, leaving 18 bases not matched to a gene. The CDR3 covers 17 residues. Germline-derived CDR1 and CDR2 are SGHTA and FQGNSA. DNA of the CDR3: TGTGCCAGCGCGAACCTAATGACAGGGGGCATTCGGAAGACCCAGTACTTC. Its translation: CASANLMTGGIRKTQYF.

Ten or more counts support this clone. This chain links TRBV6-6 with TRBJ1-2; TRBD1 might be the D (5 bases). Germline CDR1 and CDR2: MNHNY and SVGAGI (reference sequence). The CDR3 has 13 amino acids. With 4 bases removed from V and 5 bases from J, the gap between germline ends came to 11 bases. CDR3 DNA sequence: TGTGCCAGCAGTTTGACAGAATCTTATGGCTACACCTTC. Translated, it gives CASSLTESYGYTF.

The chain is built from TRBV9 and TRBJ1-4, with 8 bases that match TRBD1. J gave up 4 bases and V 0 bases, and 5 bases lay outside the gene matches. From germline, CDR1 is SGDLS and CDR2 YYNGEE. This CDR3 contains 16 residues. CDR3 bases: TGTGCCAGCAGCGTAGCGACAGGGGAAATTAATGAAAAACTGTTTTTT. Translating gives CASSVATGEINEKLFF.

The chain employs TRBV7-8 and TRBJ1-1; weak D call: TRBD1 (5 bases). V was shortened by 4 bases and J by 1 base, with 13 bases between the two germline ends. The CDR3 spans 15 residues. Looked up from germline, CDR1 is SGHVS and CDR2 is FQNEAQ. The DNA of the CDR3 is TGTGCCAGCAGCTCATCACCTACAGGGAACACTGAAGCTTTCTTT. Encoded protein: CASSSSPTGNTEAFF.

This clone came up once. The V gene is TRBV6-5, the J gene TRBJ2-2; possible D gene TRBD2, 5 bases. Trimming removed 6 bases at V and 6 bases at J, with 14 bases between. The CDR3 is made up of 14 amino acids. The germline CDR1 and CDR2 sequences are MNHEY and SVGAGI. CDR3 region: CASSRDKLAGELFF. DNA for the CDR3: TGTGCCAGCAGCCGTGACAAACTAGCCGGGGAGCTGTTTTTT.

The chain combines TRBV9 with TRBJ2-3, with 9 bases aligning to TRBD1. The ends lost 2 bases at V and 4 bases at J; junction bases unmatched: 8. This CDR3 comprises 16 residues. Germline CDR1 and CDR2: SGDLS and YYNGEE. CDR3 sequence (DNA): TGTGCCAGCAGCGTGTCCGGGACAGGGAGAGCAGATACGCAGTATTTT. This encodes CASSVSGTGRADTQYF.

V usage is TRBV5-1 and J usage is TRBJ2-1; 10 bases are a match to TRBD2. This CDR3 has 15 amino acids. Germline V gene lookup returns CDR1 SGHRS and CDR2 YFSETQ. With 2 bases clipped from V and 4 bases from J, the junction kept 3 bases outside the gene matches. The CDR3 here is CASSLLAGRYNEQFF. CDR3 coding DNA: TGCGCCAGCAGCTTACTAGCGGGAAGATACAATGAGCAGTTCTTC. The variable domain in full, with the rest retrieved from reference TRBV5-1 and TRBJ2-1, is KAGVTQTPRYLIKTRGQQVTLSCSPISGHRSVSWYQQTPGQGLQFLFEYFSETQRNKGNFPGRFSGRQFSNSRSEMNVSTLELGDSALYLCASSLLAGRYNEQFFGPGTRLTVL.

J is TRBJ1-1 and V is TRBV6-5, with D unclear. The CDR3 is 15 amino acids. The V gene lost 2 bases and the J gene lost 4 bases, with 14 bases spanning the gap. CDR1 is MNHEY and CDR2 is SVGAGI in the germline V gene. CDR3 DNA: TGTGCCAGCAGTTACAGGGCAGGCAGTATCACTGAAGCTTTCTTT. Protein sequence: CASSYRAGSITEAFF.

The chain carries TRBV12-5 and TRBJ2-7; D remains unclear. This CDR3 region has 15 residues. V shed 6 bases and J shed 4 bases, with 19 bases lying between them. Germline V gene sequence: CDR1 LGHNT, CDR2 FRNRAP. CDR3 nucleotides: TGTGCTAGTGGCCTCCACGGGCAAAGAACTTACGAGCAGTACTTC. Encoded protein: CASGLHGQRTYEQYF.

The CDR3 is CASSAEEDTQYF. CDR3 bases: TGTGCCAGCAGCGCCGAAGAAGATACGCAGTATTTT. V gene TRBV9 combines with J gene TRBJ2-3; D gene unclear. This CDR3 has 12 amino acids. Germline values: CDR1 SGDLS, CDR2 YYNGEE. Trimming shortened V by 3 bases and J by 5 bases, and 7 bases separated the two germline ends.

The gene calls are TRBV11-1 and TRBJ2-7; perhaps D is TRBD1 or TRBD2 (5 bases each). V gave up 6 bases and J gave up 0 bases, with 12 bases separating them. The CDR3 contains 14 residues. Germline V lookup: CDR1 SGHAT, CDR2 FQDESV (reference sequence). The CDR3 DNA is TGTGCCAGCAGTCCGGGACGTAGCTCCTACGAGCAGTACTTC. This codes for CASSPGRSSYEQYF.

The chain combines TRBV30 with TRBJ1-2, with D tentatively TRBD1 (6 bases). The CDR3 totals 13 residues. V lost 3 bases and J lost 8, with 16 bases in between. CDR1 is GTSNPN, CDR2 SVGIG, per germline (reference sequence). CDR3 bases: TGTGCCTGGAGGGGAGACGGGGGGCAAGGCTACACCTTC. Translated, it gives CAWRGDGGQGYTF.

This sequence joins TRBV6-5 and TRBJ2-1; 7 bases align to TRBD2. Trimming took 6 bases from V and 2 from J; bases not matched to a gene: 7. Germline V gene data show CDR1 as MNHEY and CDR2 as SVGAGI. The CDR3 has 15 amino acids. CDR3 DNA: TGTGCCAGCAGCTCCGGGAGGTTAACCTACAATGAGCAGTTCTTC. Translating gives CASSSGRLTYNEQFF.

CDR3 amino acids: CASSLSDRVGSGNTIYF. The CDR3 DNA sequence: TGCGCCAGCAGCTTGTCGGACAGGGTGGGATCTGGAAACACCATATATTTT. The rearrangement joins TRBV5-1 to TRBJ1-3, with 8 nucleotides matching TRBD1. CDR3 length: 17 residues. J was trimmed by 1 base and V by 1 base; bases with no gene match: 7. Germline loops: CDR1 SGHRS, CDR2 YFSETQ.

The genes are TRBV27 and TRBJ2-1, with TRBD1 identical over 9 bases. The CDR3 extends over 17 amino acids. The germline V gene encodes CDR1 MNHEY and CDR2 SMNVEV (reference sequence). The V gene end was trimmed by 1 base and the J gene end by 7 bases; junction bases not matched to a gene: 11. The chain's CDR3 is CASSLLGWDRVENEQFF. As DNA, the CDR3 is TGTGCCAGCAGTTTATTAGGATGGGACAGGGTTGAAAATGAGCAGTTCTTC.

V and J are TRBV15 and TRBJ1-5; D not certain. This CDR3 comprises 14 residues. In germline, CDR1 is LNHNV, CDR2 YYDKDF (reference sequence). Trimming took off 4 bases at V and 0 bases at J, with 7 bases between the two ends. CDR3 region: CATSKAPSNQPQHF. CDR3 in DNA: TGTGCCACCAGCAAAGCGCCTAGCAATCAGCCCCAGCATTTT. The full variable domain, with the rest looked up from reference TRBV15 and TRBJ1-5, is DAMVIQNPRYQVTQFGKPVTLSCSQTLNHNVMYWYQQKSSQAPKLLFHYYDKDFNNEADTPDNFQSRRPNTSFCFLDIRSPGLGDTAMYLCATSKAPSNQPQHFGDGTRLSIL.

This chain joins TRBV27 and TRBJ2-1; 12 positions match TRBD2. The V segment lost 3 bases and the J segment 8 bases; nucleotides outside the gene matches: 8. The length of the CDR3 is 16 residues. Germline loops: CDR1 MNHEY, CDR2 SMNVEV (reference sequence). CDR3 amino acids: CASSFNPGLAGYEQFF. The DNA of the CDR3 is TGTGCCAGCAGTTTCAATCCGGGACTAGCGGGCTATGAGCAGTTCTTC.

The CDR3 protein is CASSQDPGSNTEAFF. The CDR3 region has the DNA TGTGCCAGCAGCCAAGATCCCGGGTCGAACACTGAAGCTTTCTTT. The V and J genes are TRBV4-2 and TRBJ1-1; D remains unclear. This CDR3 region has 15 residues. CDR1 is LGHNA and CDR2 is YNFKEQ in the germline V gene. The V gene lost 0 bases and the J gene lost 1 base, with 9 bases spanning the gap.

This chain uses TRBV5-1 with TRBJ2-7; 11 positions match TRBD1. After removal of 4 bases from V and 5 bases from J, the junction contained 5 bases not matched to a gene. Germline lookup yields CDR1 SGHRS and CDR2 YFSETQ. CDR3 size: 14 residues. Here the CDR3 reads CASSPGQGGHEQYF. CDR3 DNA sequence: TGCGCCAGCAGCCCGGGACAGGGGGGCCACGAGCAGTACTTC. The full variable domain, in which reference TRBV5-1 and TRBJ2-7 provide the parts outside the CDR3, is KAGVTQTPRYLIKTRGQQVTLSCSPISGHRSVSWYQQTPGQGLQFLFEYFSETQRNKGNFPGRFSGRQFSNSRSEMNVSTLELGDSALYLCASSPGQGGHEQYFGPGTRLTVT.

The chain is built from TRBV14 and TRBJ1-5, with D perhaps TRBD1 (6 bases). CDR1 and CDR2 from the germline V gene are SGHDN and FVKESK. The V gene lost 5 bases and the J gene lost 7 bases, with 18 bases spanning the gap. This CDR3 region has 15 residues. The CDR3 reads CASSSTGGNPQPQHF. The DNA for the CDR3 is TGTGCCAGCAGCTCCACGGGGGGCAATCCGCAGCCCCAGCATTTT.

The chain uses TRBV6-6 and TRBJ1-1; the D is unclear. Trimming pared 8 bases from V and 1 base from J, leaving 5 bases between. The CDR3 has 11 residues. The germline V gene has CDR1 MNHNY and CDR2 SVGAGI (reference sequence). The DNA for the CDR3 is TGTGCCAGCGAGGGGAACACTGAAGCTTTCTTT. Encoded protein: CASEGNTEAFF.

J is TRBJ2-4 and V is TRBV19, with 9 bases lining up with TRBD1. The ends lost 8 bases at V and 7 bases at J; junction bases unmatched: 9. Germline loops: CDR1 LNHDA, CDR2 SQIVND (reference sequence). This CDR3 comprises 14 residues. The CDR3 spells CASSATGGINIQYF. The CDR3 nucleotides read TGTGCCAGTTCCGCGACAGGGGGTATTAACATTCAGTACTTC.

A note on this clone: Germline and junction disagree at one end, which may indicate a read error. The chain combines TRBV19 with TRBJ2-1; 11 bases agree with TRBD1. The CDR3 extends over 13 amino acids. The germline V gene encodes CDR1 LNHDA and CDR2 SQIVND (reference sequence). CDR3 DNA: TGTGCCAGTAGCCCTCCGGGACAGGGGGGGCCGATCTTC. Translating it yields CASSPPGQGGPIF.

The rearrangement joins TRBV4-3 to TRBJ1-1; D gene unclear. The CDR3 consists of 14 residues. Per the germline V gene, CDR1 is LGHNA and CDR2 is YSLEER. V was cut by 2 bases and J by 8 bases, with 15 bases left in between. The CDR3 sequence is CASSQYLGSMEAFF. The CDR3 DNA reads as TGCGCCAGCAGCCAATATTTGGGCAGCATGGAAGCTTTCTTT.

The rearrangement uses TRBV27 and TRBJ2-1; the match to TRBD2 covers 13 bases. CDR1 and CDR2 from the germline V gene are MNHEY and SMNVEV (reference sequence). This CDR3 comprises 16 residues. V dropped 5 bases and J dropped 6; count of bases not matched to a gene: 7. The CDR3 region is CASSIRTSGSLNEQFF. The CDR3 DNA reads TGTGCCAGCAGTATCCGGACTAGCGGGAGCCTCAATGAGCAGTTCTTC.

The chain combines TRBV6-6 with TRBJ2-7; D not certain. Germline CDR1 reads MNHNY; CDR2 reads SVGAGI (reference sequence). This CDR3 comprises 12 residues. V lost 6 bases and J lost 0, with 6 bases in between. CDR3 nucleotide sequence: TGTGCCAGCAGGGCTGACTCCTACGAGCAGTACTTC. Translating it yields CASRADSYEQYF.

The chain employs TRBV10-3 and TRBJ2-7; possibly TRBD1 for D (7 bases). The CDR3 loop spans 12 amino acids. V was clipped by 4 bases and J by 10 bases, with 14 bases between them. The germline CDR1 and CDR2 sequences are ENHRY and SYGVKD. The CDR3 bases are TGTGCCATCAGTGGGGGGGACAGAAGCCAGTACTTC. Translated, it gives CAISGGDRSQYF.